This TCR beta chain was obtained from a study of post-analysis software for immune sequencing data. CDR1 MDHEN and CDR2 SYDVKM come from the germline V gene. The CDR3 covers 16 residues. V was trimmed by 2 bases and J by 4 bases, leaving 15 bases between them. Study outcomes and limitations: Patients carried 4 or 5 TRBV segments more frequently than controls did, and TRBV5-6, TRBV5-1 and TRBV20-1 were among them.

A word on this clonotype: The antigen is unknown.

Unique-molecular-identifier-tagged TCR beta cDNA libraries were used. From the PCR reads, TCRdb called clonotypes with MiXCR, one entry per CDR3 protein. The sample lists roughly 670,000 distinct CDR3 sequences, approximately 59% occurring once. The gene calls are TRBV28 and TRBJ1-5; a possible D gene is TRBD1 (5 bases). This receptor was identified in a girl aged 2-15 years with multiple sclerosis. What was sequenced was blood. The CDR3 region has the DNA TGTGCCAGCAGTTTAGAGGGGCAGGGTCAAAATCAGCCCCAGCATTTT. It codes for CASSLEGQGQNQPQHF.